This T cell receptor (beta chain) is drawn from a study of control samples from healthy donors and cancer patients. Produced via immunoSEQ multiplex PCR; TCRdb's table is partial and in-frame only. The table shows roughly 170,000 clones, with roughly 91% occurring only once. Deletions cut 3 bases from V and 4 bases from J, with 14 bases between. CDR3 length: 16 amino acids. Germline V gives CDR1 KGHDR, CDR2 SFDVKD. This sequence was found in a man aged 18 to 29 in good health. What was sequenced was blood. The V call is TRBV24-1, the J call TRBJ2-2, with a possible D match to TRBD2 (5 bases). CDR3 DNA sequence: TGTGCCACCAGTGATCCCCAAAGAGGGATCACCGGGGAGCTGTTTTTT. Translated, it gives CATSDPQRGITGELFF.